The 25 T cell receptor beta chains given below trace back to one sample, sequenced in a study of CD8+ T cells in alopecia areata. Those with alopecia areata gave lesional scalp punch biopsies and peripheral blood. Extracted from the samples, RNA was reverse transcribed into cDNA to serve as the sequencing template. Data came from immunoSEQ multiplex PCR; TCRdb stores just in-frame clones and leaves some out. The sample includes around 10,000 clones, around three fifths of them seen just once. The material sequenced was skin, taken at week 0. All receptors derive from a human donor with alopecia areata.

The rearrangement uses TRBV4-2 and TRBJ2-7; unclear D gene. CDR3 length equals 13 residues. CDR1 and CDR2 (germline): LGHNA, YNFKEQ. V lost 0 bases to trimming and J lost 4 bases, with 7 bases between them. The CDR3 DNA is TGTGCCAGCAGCCAAGATCTAGAGTACGAGCAGTACTTC. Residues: CASSQDLEYEQYF.

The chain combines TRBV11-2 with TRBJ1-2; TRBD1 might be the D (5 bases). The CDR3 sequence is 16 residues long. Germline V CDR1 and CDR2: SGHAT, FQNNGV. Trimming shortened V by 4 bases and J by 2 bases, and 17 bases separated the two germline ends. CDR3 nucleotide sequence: TGTGCCAGCAGCTCCGTGCGGACACAGAGAAACTATGGCTACACCTTC. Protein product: CASSSVRTQRNYGYTF. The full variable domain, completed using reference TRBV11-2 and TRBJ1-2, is EAGVAQSPRYKIIEKRQSVAFWCNPISGHATLYWYQQILGQGPKLLIQFQNNGVVDDSQLPKDRFSAERLKGVDSTLKIQPAKLEDSAVYLCASSSVRTQRNYGYTFGSGTRLTVV.

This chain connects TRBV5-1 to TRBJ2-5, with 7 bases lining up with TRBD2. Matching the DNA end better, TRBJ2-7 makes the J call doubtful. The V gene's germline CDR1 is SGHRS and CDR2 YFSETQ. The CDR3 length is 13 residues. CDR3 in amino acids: CASSPLALNEQYF. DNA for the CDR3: TGCGCCAGCAGCCCACTAGCGTTGAACGAGCAGTACTTC.

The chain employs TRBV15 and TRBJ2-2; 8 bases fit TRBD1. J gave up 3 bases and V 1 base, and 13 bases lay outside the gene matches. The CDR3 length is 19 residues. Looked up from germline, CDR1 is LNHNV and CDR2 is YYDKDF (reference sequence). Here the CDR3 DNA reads TGTGCCACCAGCAGAGGACGAACCAGGGGGCTGGGGGACACCGGGGAGCTGTTTTTT. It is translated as CATSRGRTRGLGDTGELFF.

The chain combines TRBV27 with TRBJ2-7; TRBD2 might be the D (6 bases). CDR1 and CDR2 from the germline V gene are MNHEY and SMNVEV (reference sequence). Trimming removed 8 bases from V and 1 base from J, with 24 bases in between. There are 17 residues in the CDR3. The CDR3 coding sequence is TGTGCCAGCCGGCGGGATAGCACCCCTAAGGTATCCTACGAGCAGTACTTC. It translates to CASRRDSTPKVSYEQYF.

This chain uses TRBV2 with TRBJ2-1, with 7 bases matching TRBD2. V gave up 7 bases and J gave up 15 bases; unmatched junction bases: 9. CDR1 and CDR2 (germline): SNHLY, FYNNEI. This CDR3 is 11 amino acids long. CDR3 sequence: CASTPPAGRFF. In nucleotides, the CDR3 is TGTGCCAGCACCCCCCCAGCGGGACGGTTCTTC.

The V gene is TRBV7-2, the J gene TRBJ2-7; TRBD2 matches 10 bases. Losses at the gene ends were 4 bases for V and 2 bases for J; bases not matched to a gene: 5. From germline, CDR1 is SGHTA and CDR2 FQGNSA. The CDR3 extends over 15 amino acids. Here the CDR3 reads CASSSPGLAPYEQYF. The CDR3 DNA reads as TGTGCCAGCAGCTCACCGGGACTAGCGCCCTACGAGCAGTACTTC.

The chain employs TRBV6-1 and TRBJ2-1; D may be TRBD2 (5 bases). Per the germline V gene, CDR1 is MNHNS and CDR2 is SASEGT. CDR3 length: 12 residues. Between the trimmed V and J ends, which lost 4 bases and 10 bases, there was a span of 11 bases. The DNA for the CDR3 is TGTGCCAGCAGTGCAACGGGGATAGAGCAGTTCTTC. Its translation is CASSATGIEQFF.

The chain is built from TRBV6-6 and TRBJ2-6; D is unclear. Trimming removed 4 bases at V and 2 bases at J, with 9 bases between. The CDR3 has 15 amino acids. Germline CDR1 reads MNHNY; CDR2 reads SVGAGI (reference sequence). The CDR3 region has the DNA TGTGCCAGCAGTTTTAGGACGACTGGGGCCAACGTCCTGACTTTC. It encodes CASSFRTTGANVLTF.

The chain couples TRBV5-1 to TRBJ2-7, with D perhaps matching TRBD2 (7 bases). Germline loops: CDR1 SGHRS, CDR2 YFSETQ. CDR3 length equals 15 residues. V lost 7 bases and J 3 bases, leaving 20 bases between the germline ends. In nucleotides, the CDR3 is TGCGCCAGCCGTCGTTGGGGGGGCGCGAACTACGAGCAGTACTTC. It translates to CASRRWGGANYEQYF.

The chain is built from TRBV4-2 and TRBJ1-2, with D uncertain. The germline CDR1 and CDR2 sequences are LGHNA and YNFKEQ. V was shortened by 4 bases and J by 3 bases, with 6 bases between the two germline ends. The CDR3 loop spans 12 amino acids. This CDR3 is CASSRTDYGYTF. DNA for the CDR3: TGTGCCAGCAGCCGCACGGACTATGGCTACACCTTC.

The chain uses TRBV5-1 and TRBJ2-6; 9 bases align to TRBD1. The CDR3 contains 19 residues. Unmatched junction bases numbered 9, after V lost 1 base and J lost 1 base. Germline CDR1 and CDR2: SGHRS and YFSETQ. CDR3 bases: TGCGCCAGCAGCTTGAGAGGACAGGGGATGACTTCTGGGGCCAACGTCCTGACTTTC. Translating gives CASSLRGQGMTSGANVLTF.

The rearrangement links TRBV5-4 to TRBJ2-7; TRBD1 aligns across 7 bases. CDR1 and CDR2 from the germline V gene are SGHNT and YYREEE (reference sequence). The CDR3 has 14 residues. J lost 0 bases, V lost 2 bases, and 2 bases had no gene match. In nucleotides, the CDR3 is TGTGCCAGCAGCTTACAGGGGCACTCCTACGAGCAGTACTTC. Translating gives CASSLQGHSYEQYF.

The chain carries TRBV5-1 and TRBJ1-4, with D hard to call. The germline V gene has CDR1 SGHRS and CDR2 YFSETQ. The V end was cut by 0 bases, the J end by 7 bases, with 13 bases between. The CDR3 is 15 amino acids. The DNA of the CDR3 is TGCGCCAGCAGCTTGGATGGCAGAGCAGGTGAAAAACTGTTTTTT. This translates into CASSLDGRAGEKLFF.

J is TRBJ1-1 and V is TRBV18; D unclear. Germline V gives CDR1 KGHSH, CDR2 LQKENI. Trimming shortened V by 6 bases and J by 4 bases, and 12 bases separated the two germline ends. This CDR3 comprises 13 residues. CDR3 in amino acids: CASSVGVSTEAFF. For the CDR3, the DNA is TGTGCCAGCTCCGTTGGAGTCAGCACTGAAGCTTTCTTT.

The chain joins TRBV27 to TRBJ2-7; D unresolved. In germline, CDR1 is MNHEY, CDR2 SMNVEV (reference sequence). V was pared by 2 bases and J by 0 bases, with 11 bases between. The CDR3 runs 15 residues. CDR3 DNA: TGTGCCAGCAGTTTACCGTCGGGCGGCTCCTACGAGCAGTACTTC. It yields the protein CASSLPSGGSYEQYF.

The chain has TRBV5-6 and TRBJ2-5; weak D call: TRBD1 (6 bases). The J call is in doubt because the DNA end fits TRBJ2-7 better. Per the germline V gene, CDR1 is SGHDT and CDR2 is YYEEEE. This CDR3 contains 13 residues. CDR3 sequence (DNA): TGTGCCAGCAGCCCCACAGGGTCCTACGAGCAGTACTTC. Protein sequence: CASSPTGSYEQYF.

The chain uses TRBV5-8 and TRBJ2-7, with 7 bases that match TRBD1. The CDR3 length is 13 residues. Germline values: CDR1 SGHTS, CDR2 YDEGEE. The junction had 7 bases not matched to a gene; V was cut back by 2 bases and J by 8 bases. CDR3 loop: CASSLQGTRQQYF. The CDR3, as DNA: TGTGCCAGCAGCTTACAGGGGACCCGTCAGCAGTACTTC.

The CDR3 here is CASSPHISGTGSLRTEAFF. CDR3 bases: TGTGCCAGCAGCCCGCATATTTCCGGGACAGGGAGTTTGCGGACTGAAGCTTTCTTT. The chain joins TRBV7-8 to TRBJ1-1, with 9 bases identical to TRBD1. This CDR3 comprises 19 residues. Trimming at V came to 5 bases and at J to 5 bases, leaving 21 bases not matched to a gene. Per germline, CDR1 SGHVS and CDR2 FQNEAQ.

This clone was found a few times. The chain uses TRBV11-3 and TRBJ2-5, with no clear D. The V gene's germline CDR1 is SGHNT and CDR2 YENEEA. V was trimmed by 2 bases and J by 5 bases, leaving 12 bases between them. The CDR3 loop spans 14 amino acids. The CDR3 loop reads CASSLSYRLETQYF. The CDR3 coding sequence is TGTGCCAGCAGCTTAAGTTACCGCTTGGAGACCCAGTACTTC.

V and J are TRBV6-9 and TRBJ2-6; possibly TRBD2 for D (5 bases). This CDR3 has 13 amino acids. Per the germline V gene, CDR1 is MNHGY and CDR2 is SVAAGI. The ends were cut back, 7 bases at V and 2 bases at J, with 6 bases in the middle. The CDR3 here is CASKGAGANVLTF. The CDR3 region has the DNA TGTGCCAGCAAGGGAGCTGGGGCCAACGTCCTGACTTTC.

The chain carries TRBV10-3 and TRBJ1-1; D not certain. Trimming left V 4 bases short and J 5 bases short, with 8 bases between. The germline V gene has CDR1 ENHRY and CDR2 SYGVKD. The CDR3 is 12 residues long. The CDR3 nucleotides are TGTGCCATCAGTGTCGATCAGACTGAAGCTTTCTTT. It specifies CAISVDQTEAFF.

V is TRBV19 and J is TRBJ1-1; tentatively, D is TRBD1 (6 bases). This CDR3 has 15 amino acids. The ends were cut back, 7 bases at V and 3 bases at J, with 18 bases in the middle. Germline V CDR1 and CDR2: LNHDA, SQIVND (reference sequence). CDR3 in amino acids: CASKQGKEAYTEAFF. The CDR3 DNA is TGTGCCAGTAAACAGGGAAAGGAGGCCTACACTGAAGCTTTCTTT.

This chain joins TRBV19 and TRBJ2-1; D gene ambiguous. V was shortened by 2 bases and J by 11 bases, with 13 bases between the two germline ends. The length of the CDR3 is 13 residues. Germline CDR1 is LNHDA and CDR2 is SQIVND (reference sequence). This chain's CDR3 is CASSISLQPKQFF. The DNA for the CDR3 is TGTGCCAGTAGTATAAGCCTGCAACCAAAGCAGTTCTTC.

For the CDR3, the DNA is TGCGCCAGCAGCCGGACAGGACGCAATCAGCCCCAGCATTTT. It codes for CASSRTGRNQPQHF. The rearrangement joins TRBV5-1 to TRBJ1-5; 7 bases are a match to TRBD1. The CDR3 extends over 14 amino acids. The trim removed 4 bases at V and 2 bases at J, leaving 3 bases unmatched. The germline gives CDR1 SGHRS, CDR2 YFSETQ.